Listed here are 2 T cell receptor beta chains from one sample, sequenced in a study of blood T cell repertoires in COVID-19. Assay: immunoSEQ multiplex PCR; the TCRdb copy retains only in-frame clones and omits some. The sample yields under 300,000 clones, around 87% seen once. Sequenced: PBMCs or T cells enriched from blood (not recorded which). The receptors were gathered from a woman between 50 and 59 years old who had recovered from COVID-19.

The V gene is TRBV12-3 or TRBV12-4, the J gene TRBJ1-2, with 8 bases aligning to TRBD1. The CDR3 sequence is 13 residues long. Trimming at V came to 4 bases and at J to 6 bases, leaving 4 bases not matched to a gene. CDR3 DNA: TGTGCCAGCAGTTCCCAACAGGGGGATGGCTACACCTTC. Residues: CASSSQQGDGYTF.

The gene calls are TRBV5-1 and TRBJ2-1; 11 positions agree with TRBD2. The CDR3 sequence is 15 residues long. The J segment lost 5 bases and the V segment lost 0 bases, leaving 1 base of the junction unmatched. Germline V lookup: CDR1 SGHRS, CDR2 YFSETQ. CDR3 DNA sequence: TGCGCCAGCAGCTTGGGACTAGCGGGGAACAATGAGCAGTTCTTC. Amino acid sequence: CASSLGLAGNNEQFF. Full variable domain (outside the CDR3, taken from reference TRBV5-1 and TRBJ2-1): KAGVTQTPRYLIKTRGQQVTLSCSPISGHRSVSWYQQTPGQGLQFLFEYFSETQRNKGNFPGRFSGRQFSNSRSEMNVSTLELGDSALYLCASSLGLAGNNEQFFGPGTRLTVL.